This passage covers 17 T cell receptor beta chains from one sample sequenced in a study of T cells in Graves' hyperthyroidism and ophthalmopathy. From RNA transcripts, TCR beta CDR3 regions were amplified. The study used the HTBI primer set for a first-round RT-PCR of the TCR CDR3. TCRdb redid the calling of the multiplex PCR reads with MiXCR, one entry per CDR3 protein. This table has roughly 560,000 distinct CDR3 sequences, under 15% appearing once. The sequenced sample was blood. These receptors were obtained from a woman aged 40 to 55 with Graves' ophthalmopathy.

This clonotype has a count of ten or more. The V and J genes are TRBV19 and TRBJ1-1, with 9 bases that match TRBD1. The CDR3 spans 16 residues. With 5 bases clipped from V and 1 base from J, the junction kept 8 bases outside the gene matches. CDR1 is LNHDA and CDR2 is SQIVND in the germline V gene (reference sequence). CDR3 residues: CASSVEQGARNTEAFF. The CDR3 nucleotides read TGTGCCAGTAGTGTGGAACAGGGGGCCCGGAACACTGAAGCTTTCTTT.

The table lists this clonotype with a few counts. The V gene is TRBV19, the J gene TRBJ1-1; possible D gene TRBD1, 6 bases. This CDR3 comprises 13 residues. V shed 7 bases and J shed 0 bases, with 9 bases lying between them. Germline-derived CDR1 and CDR2 are LNHDA and SQIVND (reference sequence). CDR3 region: CASIQGLNTEAFF. The DNA of the CDR3 is TGTGCCAGTATTCAGGGGCTGAACACTGAAGCTTTCTTT.

This clonotype was seen many times. CDR3 region: CASSPEPLPYEQYF. CDR3 DNA sequence: TGTGCCAGCAGCCCCGAGCCACTCCCCTACGAGCAGTACTTC. The chain employs TRBV6-1 and TRBJ2-7, with no clear D. The CDR3 has 14 amino acids. Looked up from germline, CDR1 is MNHNS and CDR2 is SASEGT. V shed 6 bases and J shed 2 bases, with 14 bases lying between them.

This clonotype was counted many times. V usage is TRBV29-1 and J usage is TRBJ1-2, with a tentative D call TRBD1 (6 bases). Looked up from germline, CDR1 is SQVTM and CDR2 is ANQGSEA. Deletions cut 4 bases from V and 6 bases from J, with 12 bases between. The length of the CDR3 is 12 residues. The CDR3 is CSVVSGANGYTF. The CDR3 DNA follows: TGCAGCGTTGTTTCAGGGGCGAATGGCTACACCTTC.

In its sample, this clonotype was seen many times. The chain joins TRBV6-1 to TRBJ1-5; TRBD1 matches 8 bases. The CDR3 consists of 14 residues. V was clipped by 6 bases and J by 5 bases; unmatched bases: 6. The germline CDR1 and CDR2 sequences are MNHNS and SASEGT. CDR3 nucleotide sequence: TGTGCCAGCAGCGTTTCAGGGGGCGATCAGCCCCAGCATTTT. This sequence encodes CASSVSGGDQPQHF.

This clonotype was seen repeatedly, ten times or more. The V gene is TRBV28, the J gene TRBJ1-5; 7 bases align to TRBD1. The CDR3 length is 18 residues. V dropped 6 bases and J dropped 3; count of bases not matched to a gene: 17. The germline gives CDR1 MDHEN, CDR2 SYDVKM. The CDR3 protein is CASSQIGQAGGFNQPQHF. For the CDR3, the DNA is TGTGCCAGCAGCCAAATCGGACAGGCCGGGGGTTTCAATCAGCCCCAGCATTTT.

This clonotype was seen repeatedly, ten times or more. The gene calls are TRBV12-3 or TRBV12-4 and TRBJ1-1, with 10 positions matching TRBD1. Unmatched junction bases numbered 11, after V lost 7 bases and J lost 6 bases. This CDR3 has 15 residues. This CDR3 is CASTTTGTGVAEAFF. The CDR3 DNA follows: TGTGCCAGCACTACTACCGGGACAGGGGTAGCTGAAGCTTTCTTT.

This clonotype was counted ten times or more. The V call is TRBV28, the J call TRBJ2-7; D is undetermined. V was shortened by 5 bases and J by 0 bases, with 11 bases between the two germline ends. CDR3 length equals 14 residues. Per the germline V gene, CDR1 is MDHEN and CDR2 is SYDVKM. CDR3 coding DNA: TGTGCCAGCAGTCTGGTCGGAAGCTCCTACGAGCAGTACTTC. It specifies CASSLVGSSYEQYF.

The V gene is TRBV9, the J gene TRBJ1-2; perhaps TRBD1 as D (6 bases). This CDR3 comprises 12 residues. Looked up from germline, CDR1 is SGDLS and CDR2 is YYNGEE. V was cut by 3 bases and J by 7 bases, with 10 bases left in between. The CDR3 spells CASSGKGGGYTF. CDR3 sequence (DNA): TGTGCCAGCAGCGGGAAGGGGGGTGGCTACACCTTC.

Many counts were recorded for this clonotype. The chain links TRBV10-3 to TRBJ2-2; D unresolved. Looked up from germline, CDR1 is ENHRY and CDR2 is SYGVKD. Trimming took off 3 bases at V and 2 bases at J, with 13 bases between the two ends. CDR3 length: 16 amino acids. CDR3 amino acids: CAISEVQNLNTGELFF. Written as DNA, the CDR3 is TGTGCCATCAGTGAAGTCCAGAACTTAAACACCGGGGAGCTGTTTTTT.

This clonotype was seen at least ten times. The V and J genes are TRBV28 and TRBJ2-3; the match to TRBD2 covers 16 bases. Germline CDR1 and CDR2: MDHEN and SYDVKM. The CDR3 loop spans 20 amino acids. V was pared by 3 bases and J by 1 base, with 10 bases of the junction left unmatched. The CDR3 nucleotides read TGTGCCAGCAGTTTCATCACCGGGACTAGCGGGAGGGATGGCACAGATACGCAGTATTTT. Protein product: CASSFITGTSGRDGTDTQYF.

In its sample, this clonotype was seen many times. The V and J genes are TRBV30 and TRBJ2-5, with a tentative D call TRBD2 (5 bases). CDR1 is GTSNPN, CDR2 SVGIG, per germline (reference sequence). V lost 2 bases and J 2 bases, leaving 12 bases between the germline ends. This CDR3 has 14 amino acids. The CDR3 is CAWSLIAPQETQYF. The CDR3 DNA reads TGTGCCTGGAGTCTCATAGCGCCACAAGAGACCCAGTACTTC.

This clonotype was counted ten times or more. The gene calls are TRBV6-1 and TRBJ1-1; the match to TRBD1 covers 10 bases. This CDR3 has 12 amino acids. Germline V gene lookup returns CDR1 MNHNS and CDR2 SASEGT. V was pared by 5 bases and J by 8 bases, with 2 bases of the junction left unmatched. CDR3 amino acids: CASSRGQGEAFF. CDR3 coding DNA: TGTGCCAGCAGTCGGGGACAGGGGGAAGCTTTCTTT.

The table lists this clonotype with many counts. The gene calls are TRBV28 and TRBJ1-1; TRBD1 might be the D (6 bases). CDR1 and CDR2 (germline): MDHEN, SYDVKM. Trimming removed 4 bases from V and 3 bases from J, with 12 bases in between. The CDR3 has 14 amino acids. This CDR3 is CASSSYRADTEAFF. Here the CDR3 DNA reads TGTGCCAGCAGTTCCTACAGGGCGGACACTGAAGCTTTCTTT.

At least ten counts were recorded for this clonotype. V is TRBV28 and J is TRBJ1-2; 8 bases line up with TRBD1. The germline V gene has CDR1 MDHEN and CDR2 SYDVKM. The junction had 8 bases not matched to a gene; V was cut back by 4 bases and J by 4 bases. The length of the CDR3 is 15 residues. The CDR3 DNA is TGTGCCAGCAGTTCTGATGATCAGGGGGCCTATGGCTACACCTTC. It yields the protein CASSSDDQGAYGYTF.

This clonotype was seen repeatedly, ten times or more. The V call is TRBV6-5, the J call TRBJ2-4; D uncertain. The CDR3 is 16 residues long. V was shortened by 2 bases and J by 2 bases, with 13 bases between the two germline ends. Germline values: CDR1 MNHEY, CDR2 SVGAGI. The CDR3, as DNA: TGTGCCAGCAGTTACGGGGAACGGGTTACCAAAAACATTCAGTACTTC. This encodes CASSYGERVTKNIQYF.

This clonotype has at least ten counts. The V gene is TRBV2, the J gene TRBJ2-7; 11 bases are a match to TRBD2. The CDR3 spans 14 residues. From germline, CDR1 is SNHLY and CDR2 FYNNEI. The V gene end was trimmed by 4 bases and the J gene end by 5 bases; junction bases not matched to a gene: 4. In nucleotides, the CDR3 is TGTGCCAGCAGTGGACTAGCGGGACTGAACGAGCAGTACTTC. It translates to CASSGLAGLNEQYF. Looking up the rest from reference TRBV2 and TRBJ2-7 gives the full variable domain: EPEVTQTPSHQVTQMGQEVILRCVPISNHLYFYWYRQILGQKVEFLVSFYNNEISEKSEIFDDQFSVERPDGSNFTLKIRSTKLEDSAMYFCASSGLAGLNEQYFGPGTRLTVT.